This TCR beta chain is from a study of blood T cell repertoires in COVID-19. For the study at large: The samples span acute and convalescent COVID-19 from the United States, Italy and Spain.

With 4 bases clipped from V and 1 base from J, the junction kept 5 bases outside the gene matches. The germline V gene encodes CDR1 SNHLY and CDR2 FYNNEI. The CDR3 extends over 15 amino acids. Methods used by the authors: Nucleated cell counts were estimated from reference gene primer amplification. Here immunoSEQ multiplex PCR was the method, and the copy in TCRdb shows in-frame clones only, minus some. V and J calls and clone size are given by that table; D and trimming were obtained from the DNA. The data show approximately 97,000 clones, with around 86% seen just once and under 3% held by the top ten.

The rearrangement uses TRBV2 and TRBJ2-5; 8 nucleotides align to TRBD2. This TCR was sampled from a man aged 45-60 years with active or convalescent COVID-19. The specimen was peripheral blood. The CDR3 region has the DNA TGTGCCAGCAGTGGGATAGCGGGGCGCCAAGAGACCCAGTACTTC. This gives the protein CASSGIAGRQETQYF.